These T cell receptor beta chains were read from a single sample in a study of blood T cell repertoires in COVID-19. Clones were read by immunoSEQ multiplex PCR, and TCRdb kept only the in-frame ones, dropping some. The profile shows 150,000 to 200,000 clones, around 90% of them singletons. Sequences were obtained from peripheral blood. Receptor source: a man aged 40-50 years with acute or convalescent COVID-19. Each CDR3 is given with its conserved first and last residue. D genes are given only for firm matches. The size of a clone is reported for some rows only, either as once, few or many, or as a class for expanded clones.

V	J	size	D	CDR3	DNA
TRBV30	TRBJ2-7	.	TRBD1	CAWSVMGQPRSYEQYF	TGTGCCTGGAGTGTAATGGGACAGCCACGCTCCTACGAGCAGTACTTC
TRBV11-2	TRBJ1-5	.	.	CASSLNSHQPQHF	TGTGCCAGCAGCTTGAACTCCCATCAGCCCCAGCATTTT
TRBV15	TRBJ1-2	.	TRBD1	CATSGTGVNYGYTF	TGTGCCACCAGCGGGACAGGGGTTAACTATGGCTACACCTTC
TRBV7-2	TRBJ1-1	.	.	CASSLLGGPLTEAFF	TGTGCCAGCAGCTTATTAGGAGGGCCACTCACTGAAGCTTTCTTT
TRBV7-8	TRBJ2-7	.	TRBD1	CASSPGDRGLSEQYF	TGTGCCAGCAGCCCCGGGGACAGGGGGTTGAGCGAGCAGTACTTC
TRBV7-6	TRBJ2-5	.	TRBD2	CASSSGGVPQVRETQYF	TGTGCCAGCAGCTCGGGGGGAGTGCCCCAAGTCAGGGAGACCCAGTACTTC
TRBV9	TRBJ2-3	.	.	CASSSLLRAVPGTDTQYF	TGTGCCAGCAGCTCGCTACTCCGAGCGGTCCCAGGCACAGATACGCAGTATTTT
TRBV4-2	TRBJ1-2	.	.	CASSQDSVSGYTF	TGTGCCAGCAGCCAAGACAGCGTGTCTGGCTACACCTTC
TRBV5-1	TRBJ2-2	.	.	CASSALSSGTGELFF	TGCGCCAGCAGCGCCCTGAGTTCCGGCACCGGGGAGCTGTTTTTT
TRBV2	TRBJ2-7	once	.	CASSEQVSYEQYF	TGTGCCAGCAGTGAACAGGTCTCCTACGAGCAGTACTTC
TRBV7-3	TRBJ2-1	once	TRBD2	CASSRVTSWDEQFF	TGTGCCAGCAGCCGAGTGACTAGCTGGGATGAGCAGTTCTTC
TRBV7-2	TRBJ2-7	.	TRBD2	CASSLWLAGASEQYF	TGTGCCAGCAGCTTATGGCTAGCGGGGGCAAGCGAGCAGTACTTC
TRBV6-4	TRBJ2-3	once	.	CASSEAGHFTDTQYF	TGTGCCAGCAGTGAGGCAGGGCACTTCACAGATACGCAGTATTTT
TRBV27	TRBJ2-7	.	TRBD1	CASSLGDRAEQYF	TGTGCCAGCAGTTTGGGCGACAGGGCCGAGCAGTACTTC
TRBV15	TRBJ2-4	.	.	CATSRDLNRVDIQYF	TGTGCCACCAGCAGAGATCTTAACAGGGTAGACATTCAGTACTTC
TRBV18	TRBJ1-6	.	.	CASSQDRQGAYNSPLHF	TGTGCCAGCTCACAAGACAGGCAAGGGGCGTATAATTCACCCCTCCACTTT
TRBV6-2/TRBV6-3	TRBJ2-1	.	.	CASSSTRDNSYNEQFF	TGTGCCAGCAGTTCTACCCGGGACAACTCCTACAATGAGCAGTTCTTC
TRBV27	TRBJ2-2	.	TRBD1	CASSLGQGNTGELFF	TGTGCCAGCAGTTTGGGACAGGGGAACACCGGGGAGCTGTTTTTT
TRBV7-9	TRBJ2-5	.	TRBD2	CASSLFLAGGIETQYF	TGTGCCAGCAGCTTATTTCTAGCGGGGGGGATCGAGACCCAGTACTTC
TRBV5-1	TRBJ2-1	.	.	CASSLSTGNEQFF	TGCGCCAGCAGCTTGTCGACAGGCAATGAGCAGTTCTTC
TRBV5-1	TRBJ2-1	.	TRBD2	CASSLGSGGAYNEQFF	TGCGCCAGCAGCTTGGGCAGCGGGGGGGCTTACAATGAGCAGTTCTTC
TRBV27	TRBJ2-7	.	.	CASSLSSGIGEQYF	TGTGCCAGCAGTTTATCATCCGGGATCGGCGAGCAGTACTTC
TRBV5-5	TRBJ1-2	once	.	CASSFGGNGYTF	TGTGCCAGCAGCTTTGGAGGTAATGGCTACACCTTC
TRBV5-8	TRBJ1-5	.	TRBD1	CASSSPTGGYQPQHF	TGTGCCAGCAGCTCCCCGACAGGGGGCTATCAGCCCCAGCATTTT
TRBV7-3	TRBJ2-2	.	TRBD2	CASSFQPSGLNTGELFF	TGTGCCAGCAGCTTCCAGCCTAGCGGGTTGAACACCGGGGAGCTGTTTTTT
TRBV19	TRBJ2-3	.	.	CASSDQGHGHTDTQYF	TGTGCCAGTAGCGATCAGGGACACGGTCACACAGATACGCAGTATTTT
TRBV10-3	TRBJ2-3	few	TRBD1	CAISTPDRKGTQYF	TGTGCCATCAGCACCCCGGACAGGAAAGGTACGCAGTATTTT
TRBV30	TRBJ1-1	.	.	CAWSVGGNTEAFF	TGTGCCTGGAGTGTAGGGGGGAACACTGAAGCTTTCTTT
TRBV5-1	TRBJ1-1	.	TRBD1	CASRGQGAYTEAFF	TGCGCCAGCAGAGGGCAGGGGGCATACACTGAAGCTTTCTTT
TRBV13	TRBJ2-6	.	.	CARSLGAAGRGANVLTF	TGTGCCCGCAGCTTGGGGGCGGCTGGGCGGGGGGCCAACGTCCTGACTTTC
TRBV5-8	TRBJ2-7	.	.	CASSLEGWETYEQYF	TGTGCCAGCAGCTTGGAAGGGTGGGAGACCTACGAGCAGTACTTC
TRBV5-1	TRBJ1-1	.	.	CASSLIGLEGTEAFF	TGCGCCAGCTCCCTCATCGGGTTGGAGGGAACTGAAGCTTTCTTT
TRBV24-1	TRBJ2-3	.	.	CATSDRQGGSADTQYF	TGTGCCACCAGTGATCGCCAGGGGGGCTCAGCAGATACGCAGTATTTT
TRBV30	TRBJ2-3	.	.	CAWKRKRESPPSTDTQYF	TGTGCCTGGAAGAGGAAACGGGAGTCTCCCCCTAGCACAGATACGCAGTATTTT
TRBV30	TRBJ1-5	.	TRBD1	CAWRDRGSNQPQHF	TGTGCCTGGAGGGACAGGGGATCTAATCAGCCCCAGCATTTT
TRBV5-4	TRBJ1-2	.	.	CASSLSVSGGAGYTF	TGTGCCAGCAGCTTATCGGTTTCGGGGGGCGCAGGCTACACCTTC
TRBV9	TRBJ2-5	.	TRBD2	CASSTSGGAEETQYF	TGTGCCAGCAGCACTAGCGGGGGGGCCGAGGAGACCCAGTACTTC
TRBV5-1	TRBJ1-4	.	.	CASSLNPDDEKLFF	TGCGCCAGCAGCTTGAACCCAGATGATGAAAAACTGTTTTTT
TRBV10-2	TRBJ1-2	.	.	CASRSGNYGYTF	TGCGCCAGCAGATCAGGGAACTATGGCTACACCTTC
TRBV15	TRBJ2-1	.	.	CATSRDLTAPIEFF	TGTGCCACCAGCAGAGATCTGACAGCCCCCATCGAGTTCTTC
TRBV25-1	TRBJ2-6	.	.	CASSELGVGANVLTF	TGTGCCAGCAGTGAACTAGGGGTTGGGGCCAACGTCCTGACTTTC
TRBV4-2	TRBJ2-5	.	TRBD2	CASSQEGSGGPETQYF	TGTGCCAGCAGCCAAGAAGGGTCGGGGGGGCCAGAGACCCAGTACTTC
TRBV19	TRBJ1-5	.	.	CASSNHSNQPQHF	TGTGCCAGTAGCAATCACAGTAATCAGCCCCAGCATTTT
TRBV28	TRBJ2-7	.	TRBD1	CASSPLTGGPDPLPEQYF	TGTGCCAGCAGTCCTCTGACAGGGGGCCCCGACCCTCTTCCCGAGCAGTACTTC
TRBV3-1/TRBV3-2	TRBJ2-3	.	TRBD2	CASSPRKPSGTSGTDTQYF	TGTGCCAGCAGCCCTCGCAAGCCCTCGGGCACTAGCGGCACAGATACGCAGTATTTT
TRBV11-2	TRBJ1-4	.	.	CASSSGRDWTEKLFF	TGTGCCAGCAGCTCGGGAAGAGATTGGACTGAAAAACTGTTTTTT
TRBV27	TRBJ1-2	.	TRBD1	CASSVSRTGGRYGYTF	TGTGCCAGCAGTGTCAGTAGGACAGGGGGTCGATATGGCTACACCTTC
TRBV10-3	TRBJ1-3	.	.	CAISESMRGSGNTIYF	TGTGCCATCAGTGAGTCGATGCGGGGCTCTGGAAACACCATATATTTT
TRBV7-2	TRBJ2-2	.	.	CATGTYTGELFF	TGTGCCACAGGGACTTACACCGGGGAGCTGTTTTTT
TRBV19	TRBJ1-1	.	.	CASSTHAQSNFTEAFF	TGTGCCAGTAGTACTCACGCACAAAGTAATTTCACTGAAGCTTTCTTT
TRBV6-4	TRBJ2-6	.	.	CASGRDSGANVLTF	TGTGCCAGCGGCAGGGACTCTGGGGCCAACGTCCTGACTTTC
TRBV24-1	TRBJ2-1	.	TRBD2	CATSDPQTSGGRNEQFF	TGTGCCACCAGTGATCCACAGACTAGCGGGGGGCGGAATGAGCAGTTCTTC
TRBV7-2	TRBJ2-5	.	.	CASSVTSSTETQYF	TGTGCCAGCTCCGTAACTAGCTCTACGGAGACCCAGTACTTC
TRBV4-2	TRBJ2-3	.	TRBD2	CASSPTLTSGGATDTQYF	TGTGCCAGCAGTCCTACCCTGACTAGCGGGGGAGCCACAGATACGCAGTATTTT
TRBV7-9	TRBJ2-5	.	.	CASSFEGQETQYF	TGTGCCAGCAGCTTCGAGGGCCAAGAGACCCAGTACTTC